This passage covers 21 T cell receptor beta chains from one sample sequenced in a study of blood T cells in healthy people across ages. Sample-barcoded 5' priming and a J-beta primer mix drove a second PCR of roughly 7 to 11 cycles. TCRdb reprocessed the 5' RACE reads with MiXCR, giving one entry per CDR3 protein. The sample yields 890,000 or so distinct CDR3 sequences, approximately 67% seen once. Sequenced material: blood. The source of these receptors is a man between 25 and 39 years old in good health.

The chain links TRBV7-8 to TRBJ2-3; either TRBD1 or TRBD2 may fit D (5 bases each). V dropped 5 bases and J dropped 10 bases, with 16 bases sitting between them. Germline-derived CDR1 and CDR2 are SGHVS and FQNEAQ. This CDR3 spans 13 amino acids. CDR3: CASSTGTPNAQYF. In nucleotides, the CDR3 is TGTGCCAGCAGCACCGGGACGCCTAACGCGCAGTATTTT.

This clonotype has just one count. V usage is TRBV4-3 and J usage is TRBJ2-3; TRBD2 matches at 8 bases. This CDR3 has 16 amino acids. Germline assignment: CDR1 LGHNA and CDR2 YSLEER. J lost 3 bases, V lost 6 bases, and 11 bases had no gene match. The CDR3 bases are TGCGCCAGCAGTTCACTCGGGGGGGTAACAACAGATACGCAGTATTTT. Its protein is CASSSLGGVTTDTQYF.

The V call is TRBV20-1, the J call TRBJ2-4; D is perhaps TRBD2 (7 bases). The better agreement between TRBJ2-7 and the DNA end casts doubt on the J call. Germline CDR1 and CDR2: DFQATT and SNEGSKA (reference sequence). The length of the CDR3 is 14 residues. CDR3 DNA sequence: TGCAGTGCTAGAGACAGGGGACTAATCTACGAGCAGTACTTC. This gives the protein CSARDRGLIYEQYF.

V usage is TRBV10-3 and J usage is TRBJ2-5; D call uncertain. Trimming removed 1 base at V and 1 base at J, with 1 base between. Germline V gene lookup returns CDR1 ENHRY and CDR2 SYGVKD. This CDR3 is 12 amino acids long. The chain's CDR3 is CAISEFQETQYF. The CDR3 DNA sequence: TGTGCCATCAGTGAGTTCCAAGAGACCCAGTACTTC.

The V call is TRBV10-3, the J call TRBJ2-7; 13 bases line up with TRBD2. This CDR3 is 13 amino acids long. Germline lookup yields CDR1 ENHRY and CDR2 SYGVKD. V was pared by 10 bases and J by 5 bases, with 5 bases of the junction left unmatched. The CDR3 sequence is CATETSGGNEQYF. In nucleotides, the CDR3 is TGTGCCACCGAGACTAGCGGGGGGAACGAGCAGTACTTC.

The chain has TRBV9 and TRBJ2-1; 9 positions match TRBD1. The J segment lost 1 base and the V segment lost 1 base, leaving 3 bases of the junction unmatched. CDR1 is SGDLS, CDR2 YYNGEE, per germline. The CDR3 has 16 amino acids. CDR3 protein: CASSVRQGESYNEQFF. As DNA, the CDR3 is TGTGCCAGCAGCGTACGACAGGGGGAATCCTACAATGAGCAGTTCTTC.

V is TRBV6-2 or TRBV6-3 and J is TRBJ2-7, with TRBD2 identical over 9 bases. The end of the DNA fits TRBJ2-5 better, so the J call may be wrong. The CDR3 runs to 14 residues. Germline assignment: CDR1 MNHEY and CDR2 SVGEGT. CDR3 residues: CASSSLAGTETQYF. The DNA for the CDR3 is TGTGCCAGCAGTTCCCTAGCGGGGACGGAGACCCAGTACTTC.

The chain couples TRBV7-9 to TRBJ1-4; tentatively, D is TRBD1 (5 bases). The germline V and J ends were trimmed by 1 base and 3 bases, with 12 bases remaining between them. The CDR3 consists of 16 residues. Germline CDR1 reads SEHNR; CDR2 reads FQNEAQ (reference sequence). The CDR3 nucleotides read TGTGCCAGCAGCTTAGATGGGGGGATATCTAATGAAAAACTGTTTTTT. Protein: CASSLDGGISNEKLFF.

The sample holds many counts of this clonotype. The chain recombines TRBV7-2 with TRBJ2-1, with 11 bases identical to TRBD2. Germline CDR1 and CDR2: SGHTA and FQGNSA. V was clipped by 1 base and J by 14 bases; unmatched bases: 10. The CDR3 length is 15 residues. CDR3 bases: TGTGCCAGCAGCTTAGGCGTTAGCGGGGGGGCCTGGAAGTTCTTC. Translation gives CASSLGVSGGAWKFF.

In this sample, this clonotype turned up a few times. This chain joins TRBV28 and TRBJ1-6, with 8 bases identical to TRBD1. The CDR3 has 15 amino acids. Germline values: CDR1 MDHEN, CDR2 SYDVKM. Trimming took 5 bases from V and 11 from J; bases not matched to a gene: 11. CDR3 DNA: TGTGCCAGCAGTACTTCTCAGGGGGCTTGGCCACCCCTCCACTTT. This gives the protein CASSTSQGAWPPLHF.

CDR3 protein: CASSFIGSRETQYF. CDR3 sequence (DNA): TGTGCCAGCAGCTTCATCGGGAGTAGAGAGACCCAGTACTTC. The genes are TRBV7-3 and TRBJ2-5; the D gene is possibly TRBD2 (6 bases). This CDR3 contains 14 residues. Trimming left V 3 bases short and J 4 bases short, with 12 bases between. Looked up from germline, CDR1 is SGHTA and CDR2 is FQGTGA. The whole variable domain, filled in from reference TRBV7-3 and TRBJ2-5, reads GAGVSQTPSNKVTEKGKYVELRCDPISGHTALYWYRQSLGQGPEFLIYFQGTGAADDSGLPNDRFFAVRPEGSVSTLKIQRTERGDSAVYLCASSFIGSRETQYFGPGTRLLVL.

Only one count was recorded for this clonotype. The chain is built from TRBV27 and TRBJ2-1; D uncertain. V was clipped by 0 bases and J by 8 bases, with 11 bases between them. The germline V gene encodes CDR1 MNHEY and CDR2 SMNVEV (reference sequence). The CDR3 is made up of 14 amino acids. The CDR3 DNA is TGTGCCAGCAGTTTATCAGGGCCAGCAGATGAGCAGTTCTTC. This sequence encodes CASSLSGPADEQFF.

The rearrangement links TRBV28 to TRBJ1-2; 7 nucleotides align to TRBD1. The CDR3 loop spans 12 amino acids. The trim removed 9 bases at V and 3 bases at J, leaving 4 bases unmatched. Germline assignment: CDR1 MDHEN and CDR2 SYDVKM. CDR3 coding DNA: TGTGCCAGTGGGACAGACTACTATGGCTACACCTTC. Protein sequence: CASGTDYYGYTF.

The rearrangement uses TRBV9 and TRBJ2-5, with D perhaps matching TRBD1 or TRBD2 (5 bases each). V was clipped by 4 bases and J by 0 bases, with 16 bases between them. The CDR3 is made up of 16 amino acids. CDR1 is SGDLS and CDR2 is YYNGEE in the germline V gene. The CDR3 region is CASSLGTREYQETQYF. The DNA of the CDR3 is TGTGCCAGCAGCCTCGGGACGAGGGAGTACCAAGAGACCCAGTACTTC.

The chain employs TRBV29-1 and TRBJ1-2; TRBD1 agrees at 7 bases. V trimming: 1 base; J trimming: 3 bases; junction bases outside the gene matches: 5. Germline-derived CDR1 and CDR2 are SQVTM and ANQGSEA. CDR3 length: 14 amino acids. Written as DNA, the CDR3 is TGCAGCGTTGAAGGCCAGGGGGATGACTATGGCTACACCTTC. Encoded protein: CSVEGQGDDYGYTF.

The table lists this clonotype with a few counts. The genes are TRBV6-5 and TRBJ1-2; D is perhaps TRBD1 (6 bases). CDR3 length equals 15 residues. V dropped 4 bases and J dropped 0 bases, with 12 bases sitting between them. Germline values: CDR1 MNHEY, CDR2 SVGAGI. The CDR3: CASSWGGPANYGYTF. CDR3 DNA: TGTGCCAGCAGTTGGGGGGGCCCAGCTAACTATGGCTACACCTTC.

The chain recombines TRBV6-2 or TRBV6-3 with TRBJ2-1; 11 bases fit TRBD2. This CDR3 spans 14 amino acids. CDR1 and CDR2 from the germline V gene are MNHEY and SVGEGT. V was clipped by 5 bases and J by 13 bases; unmatched bases: 10. The CDR3 nucleotides read TGTGCCAGCAGTCCTCAACTAGCGGGGGTACCCCAGTTCTTC. It specifies CASSPQLAGVPQFF.

V usage is TRBV5-1 and J usage is TRBJ1-2, with unresolved D. There are 16 residues in the CDR3. CDR1 and CDR2 (germline): SGHRS, YFSETQ. The V gene lost 4 bases and the J gene lost 4 bases, with 20 bases spanning the gap. The CDR3 reads CASSDSTGFFGYGYTF. In nucleotides, the CDR3 is TGCGCCAGCAGCGACTCCACGGGGTTTTTCGGCTATGGCTACACCTTC.

J is TRBJ2-3 and V is TRBV25-1; D not certain. V was clipped by 8 bases and J by 4 bases, with 16 bases between them. The CDR3 runs 14 residues. Germline CDR1 MGHDK, CDR2 SYGVNS. CDR3 sequence: CASAPGAASDTQYF. Written as DNA, the CDR3 is TGTGCCAGCGCCCCCGGAGCTGCATCAGATACGCAGTATTTT.

The chain has TRBV20-1 and TRBJ2-3, with D hard to call. V lost 3 bases and J 4 bases, leaving 14 bases between the germline ends. The germline gives CDR1 DFQATT, CDR2 SNEGSKA (reference sequence). The CDR3 covers 14 residues. The CDR3 nucleotides read TGCAGTGCTAGTAGACTCTACGCGGCAGATACGCAGTATTTT. Amino acids: CSASRLYAADTQYF.

The V gene is TRBV27, the J gene TRBJ2-5, with D perhaps TRBD2 (5 bases). Germline CDR1 is MNHEY and CDR2 is SMNVEV (reference sequence). The CDR3 length is 16 residues. V gave up 4 bases and J gave up 4 bases, with 19 bases separating them. The CDR3 here is CASSSRLPLSAETQYF. In DNA form, the CDR3 reads TGTGCCAGCAGTTCCCGACTACCCCTTTCTGCAGAGACCCAGTACTTC.